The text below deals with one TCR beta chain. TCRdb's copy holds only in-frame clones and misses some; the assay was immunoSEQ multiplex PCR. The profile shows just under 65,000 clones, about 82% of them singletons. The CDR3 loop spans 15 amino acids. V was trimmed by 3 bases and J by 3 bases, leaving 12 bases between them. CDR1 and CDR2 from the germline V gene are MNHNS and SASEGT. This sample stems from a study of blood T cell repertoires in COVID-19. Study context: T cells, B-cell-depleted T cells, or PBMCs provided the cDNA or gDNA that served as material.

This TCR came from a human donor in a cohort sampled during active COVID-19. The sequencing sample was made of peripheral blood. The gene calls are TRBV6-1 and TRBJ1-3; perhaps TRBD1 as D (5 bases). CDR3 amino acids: CASSDPGGGGNTIYF. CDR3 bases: TGTGCCAGCAGTGACCCTGGGGGGGGTGGAAACACCATATATTTT.